Sequencing of this TCR beta chain was carried out in a study of blood T cell repertoires in COVID-19. Whole-study context: COVID-19 samples collected from the United States, Italy and Spain covered acute and convalescent phases. T cells, B-cell-depleted T cells, or PBMCs provided the cDNA or gDNA that served as material.

The CDR3 sequence is 13 residues long. V lost 6 bases and J lost 5, with 10 bases in between. Germline V gene sequence: CDR1 MNHEY, CDR2 SVGAGI. The authors' processing: For nucleated cells, counts were estimated from reference gene primer amplification. Clones were read by immunoSEQ multiplex PCR, and TCRdb kept only the in-frame ones, dropping some. The D gene and trimming were derived from the DNA, and the V and J assignments and clone size from that table. The table lists 6,000 to 8,500 clones, approximately 90% of them singletons. What was sequenced was peripheral blood. This sequence originates from a human donor in a cohort sampled during active COVID-19. V usage is TRBV6-5 and J usage is TRBJ1-4; D is possibly TRBD1 (6 bases). CDR3 residues: CASRRTENEKLFF. Here the CDR3 DNA reads TGTGCCAGCAGAAGGACAGAGAATGAAAAACTGTTTTTT.